This T cell receptor (beta chain) was recorded in a study of regulatory T cells in long-lasting Graves disease. Findings and limits, study-wide: Patients with persistent Graves' had lower TCR diversity than newly diagnosed patients. There was favoring of TRBV28, TRBJ1-2 and TRBJ2-5 in persistent disease. Exclusively peripheral blood, rather than thyroid tissue, was studied.

Time point reported: newly diagnosed GD, antithyroid drugs for less than 3 months. Extracted PBMC RNA gave rise to the TCR library. In its sample, this clonotype was seen a few times. The antigen is not known. A far larger clone is one nucleotide away, so this likely arose from a read error. The CDR3 loop spans 11 amino acids. Germline lookup yields CDR1 SGHTA and CDR2 FQGNSA. Construction of TCR beta libraries relied on iRepertoire HTBI primers and on Arm-PCR targeting CDR3 regions. TCRdb redid the calling of the multiplex PCR reads with MiXCR, one entry per CDR3 protein. This sample carries under 300,000 distinct CDR3 sequences, roughly 21% of them seen once, and the ten largest clones take roughly 14%.

The chain employs TRBV7-2 and TRBJ2-3, with no clear D. The specimen was peripheral blood mononuclear cells (PBMCs), collected at new diagnosis, from a patient treated with antithyroid drugs. The clonotype originates from a female donor with Graves disease. The CDR3 sequence is CASSLAPEQSF. Written as DNA, the CDR3 is TGTGCCAGCAGCTTAGCCCCTGAGCAGTCCTTC.